This entry lists 16 T cell receptor beta chains sequenced from one sample in a study of blood T cell repertoires in COVID-19. Clones were read by immunoSEQ multiplex PCR, and TCRdb kept only the in-frame ones, dropping some. The repertoire holds roughly 300,000 clones, around 87% seen once, with about 8% in the top ten. Sample: peripheral blood. The receptor set was obtained from a woman between 50 and 59 years old who had recovered from COVID-19.

The chain combines TRBV6-6 with TRBJ2-5; possibly TRBD2 for D (5 bases). Trimming left V 4 bases short and J 5 bases short, with 14 bases between. The CDR3 length is 14 residues. Germline lookup yields CDR1 MNHNY and CDR2 SVGAGI (reference sequence). In nucleotides, the CDR3 is TGTGCCAGCAGTTGGGAGAGAAATGGGGAGACCCAGTACTTC. Translated, it gives CASSWERNGETQYF.

The V call is TRBV6-2 or TRBV6-3, the J call TRBJ1-6; D is ambiguous. Germline CDR1 reads MNHEY; CDR2 reads SVGEGT. V was shortened by 2 bases and J by 7 bases, with 9 bases between the two germline ends. The CDR3 is 14 residues long. For the CDR3, the DNA is TGTGCCAGCAGTTACGAGAGGGCAAATTCACCCCTCCACTTT. Amino acid sequence: CASSYERANSPLHF.

The V call is TRBV2, the J call TRBJ1-3; D may be TRBD1 (6 bases). The CDR3 is made up of 15 amino acids. V was clipped by 6 bases and J by 0 bases, with 12 bases between them. Germline loops: CDR1 SNHLY, CDR2 FYNNEI. DNA for the CDR3: TGTGCCAGCAGCCTGAGGGGGACCTCTGGAAACACCATATATTTT. Encoded protein: CASSLRGTSGNTIYF.

This chain links TRBV4-1 with TRBJ1-1; TRBD1 matches at 7 bases. V was clipped by 3 bases and J by 6 bases; unmatched bases: 10. The CDR3 has 15 amino acids. Germline values: CDR1 MGHRA, CDR2 YSYEKL. The CDR3 spells CASSQSLQGWPEAFF. The DNA of the CDR3 is TGCGCCAGCAGCCAGAGCCTACAGGGGTGGCCTGAAGCTTTCTTT.

This chain links TRBV15 with TRBJ1-2; TRBD1 matches at 9 bases. With 6 bases clipped from V and 5 bases from J, the junction kept 10 bases outside the gene matches. Germline-derived CDR1 and CDR2 are LNHNV and YYDKDF (reference sequence). This CDR3 comprises 15 residues. CDR3 in DNA: TGTGCCACCAGTGAAGGCCTTGGACAGGGGTATGGCTACACCTTC. Translating gives CATSEGLGQGYGYTF.

V gene TRBV7-2 combines with J gene TRBJ1-2; the D is unclear. The CDR3 totals 14 residues. Germline V gene lookup returns CDR1 SGHTA and CDR2 FQGNSA. Trimming cost V 3 bases and J 5 bases, with 13 bases left between them. The CDR3 nucleotides read TGTGCCAGCAGCTTTTCGTTAGCAGATTATGGCTACACCTTC. This sequence encodes CASSFSLADYGYTF.

The chain has TRBV12-3 or TRBV12-4 and TRBJ2-7; the D gene is possibly TRBD2 (6 bases). This CDR3 is 13 amino acids long. The V end was cut by 4 bases, the J end by 3 bases, with 10 bases between. This chain's CDR3 is CASSSGGNYEQYF. The DNA for the CDR3 is TGTGCCAGCAGTTCAGGCGGGAACTACGAGCAGTACTTC.

The chain couples TRBV5-5 to TRBJ2-7, with 11 bases identical to TRBD2. CDR3 size: 15 residues. Germline values: CDR1 SGHKS, CDR2 YYEKEE (reference sequence). J lost 0 bases, V lost 5 bases, and 4 bases had no gene match. CDR3 region: CASSPGLAGSYEQYF. The CDR3 DNA follows: TGTGCCAGCAGTCCTGGACTAGCGGGCTCCTACGAGCAGTACTTC.

The chain combines TRBV10-3 with TRBJ2-7, with a weak D call TRBD2 (5 bases). The CDR3 totals 14 residues. V was clipped by 3 bases and J by 2 bases, with 11 bases between them. The germline V gene encodes CDR1 ENHRY and CDR2 SYGVKD. CDR3 nucleotide sequence: TGTGCCATCAGTGATAGAGTCGGGACCTACGAGCAGTACTTC. Translating gives CAISDRVGTYEQYF.

This chain's CDR3 is CASSPRERRVNNEQFF. The DNA of the CDR3 is TGTGCCAGCTCACCACGGGAGCGTAGGGTGAACAATGAGCAGTTCTTC. The chain combines TRBV18 with TRBJ2-1, with D tentatively TRBD2 (5 bases). The CDR3 totals 16 residues. Germline V lookup: CDR1 KGHSH, CDR2 LQKENI. With 1 base removed from V and 5 bases from J, the gap between germline ends came to 15 bases.

The rearrangement uses TRBV6-5 and TRBJ2-2, with 8 bases fitting TRBD1. With 7 bases clipped from V and 6 bases from J, the junction kept 10 bases outside the gene matches. CDR1 and CDR2 from the germline V gene are MNHEY and SVGAGI. The CDR3 runs 15 residues. As DNA, the CDR3 is TGTGCCAGCACCCAGGACAGGGCCGGGTCCGGGGAGCTGTTTTTT. Its translation is CASTQDRAGSGELFF.

CDR3 residues: CSVVFPQETQYF. CDR3 bases: TGCAGCGTCGTGTTCCCCCAAGAGACCCAGTACTTC. This sequence joins TRBV29-1 and TRBJ2-5; D remains ambiguous. The CDR3 covers 12 residues. Trimming removed 6 bases at V and 1 base at J, with 9 bases between. Looked up from germline, CDR1 is SQVTM and CDR2 is ANQGSEA.

The chain carries TRBV12-3 or TRBV12-4 and TRBJ2-3, with D perhaps TRBD2 (6 bases). The CDR3 covers 13 residues. The V and J ends lost 6 bases and 6 bases respectively, with 13 bases between them. The CDR3 region is CASSRGTADTQYF. CDR3 coding DNA: TGTGCCAGCAGCCGCGGGACCGCGGATACGCAGTATTTT.

The chain joins TRBV6-2 or TRBV6-3 to TRBJ2-2; unclear D gene. The V end lost 0 bases, the J end lost 2 bases, and 4 bases lay between the germline ends. CDR1 MNHEY and CDR2 SVGEGT come from the germline V gene. CDR3 length equals 14 residues. This chain's CDR3 is CASSYSLNTGELFF. In DNA form, the CDR3 reads TGTGCCAGCAGTTACTCCCTTAACACCGGGGAGCTGTTTTTT.

This sequence joins TRBV7-2 and TRBJ2-7, with 10 positions matching TRBD2. The CDR3 length is 16 residues. With V trimmed by 5 bases and J by 6 bases, 13 bases remained unmatched. CDR1 and CDR2 from the germline V gene are SGHTA and FQGNSA. The CDR3 region has the DNA TGTGCCAGCAGCCTACAGCGGGGGGGCCTGTTCGCCGAGCAGTACTTC. Amino acids: CASSLQRGGLFAEQYF.

The V and J genes are TRBV7-2 and TRBJ1-3; D ambiguous. Germline values: CDR1 SGHTA, CDR2 FQGNSA. The ends were cut back, 0 bases at V and 9 bases at J, with 9 bases in the middle. The CDR3 consists of 13 residues. The CDR3 DNA reads TGTGCCAGCAGCTTAGCGGGCCCCGGCACCATATATTTT. Its protein product is CASSLAGPGTIYF.